The 9 T cell receptor beta chains reported below all come from one sample, sequenced in a study of blood T cells in healthy people across ages. Primed by a sample-barcoded 5' primer and a J-beta primer mix, a second PCR proceeded for about 6 to 11 cycles. TCRdb re-called the 5' RACE reads with MiXCR, one entry per CDR3 protein. The sample holds about 930,000 distinct CDR3 sequences, just under 30% seen once. These same records also appear under a second study, on T cells of mothers and their children.

The specimen sequenced was blood. The receptors derive from a woman in her thirties or forties in good health.

Comment on this clonotype: A much larger clone lies a single base off, so this may be a read error. The chain employs TRBV28 and TRBJ2-4; no clear D gene. This CDR3 region has 12 residues. The germline CDR1 and CDR2 sequences are MDHEN and SYDVKM. V was cut by 10 bases and J by 5 bases, with 12 bases left in between. The CDR3 DNA follows: TGTGCCAACAGCTACCTTCAAAACATTCAGTACTTC. Encoded protein: CANSYLQNIQYF.

V and J are TRBV19 and TRBJ2-1; D gene uncertain. The germline V gene encodes CDR1 LNHDA and CDR2 SQIVND (reference sequence). CDR3 size: 12 residues. V was clipped by 4 bases and J by 6 bases, with 7 bases between them. CDR3 residues: CASSNVANEQFF. In DNA form, the CDR3 reads TGTGCCAGTAGTAATGTCGCCAATGAGCAGTTCTTC.

CDR3 nucleotides: TGTGCCAGCTCTCCCGAACCAGGCGACAGGGGCGGCGAGCAGTACTTC. Translating gives CASSPEPGDRGGEQYF. The chain has TRBV18 and TRBJ2-7, with 8 bases identical to TRBD1. CDR1 KGHSH and CDR2 LQKENI come from the germline V gene. The CDR3 sequence is 16 residues long. The junction had 16 bases not matched to a gene; V was cut back by 6 bases and J by 6 bases.

The chain links TRBV2 to TRBJ1-1; D call uncertain. There are 13 residues in the CDR3. Between the trimmed V and J ends, which lost 4 bases and 5 bases, there was a span of 11 bases. Germline-derived CDR1 and CDR2 are SNHLY and FYNNEI. DNA of the CDR3: TGTGCCAGCAGTGCATTCGAGGGAACTGAAGCTTTCTTT. Translation: CASSAFEGTEAFF.

The chain is built from TRBV20-1 and TRBJ2-3, with 10 positions matching TRBD2. This CDR3 has 16 residues. The ends lost 3 bases at V and 3 bases at J; junction bases unmatched: 9. Germline CDR1 and CDR2: DFQATT and SNEGSKA (reference sequence). CDR3 protein: CSARARSGGPTDTQYF. CDR3 sequence (DNA): TGCAGTGCTAGGGCCCGTAGCGGGGGGCCAACAGATACGCAGTATTTT.

The CDR3 protein is CASSADSSYNSPLHF. CDR3 DNA: TGTGCCAGCAGCGCGGACAGCTCCTATAATTCACCCCTCCACTTT. This sequence joins TRBV7-9 and TRBJ1-6; tentatively, D is TRBD1 (6 bases). Trimming stripped 5 bases from V and 0 bases from J, with 8 bases between. From germline, CDR1 is SEHNR and CDR2 FQNEAQ (reference sequence). The CDR3 sequence is 15 residues long.

This clonotype was seen only a few times. The V and J genes are TRBV4-2 and TRBJ2-7; D is possibly TRBD2 (5 bases). Trimming left V 5 bases short and J 0 bases short, with 14 bases between. Germline V gene data show CDR1 as LGHNA and CDR2 as YNFKEQ. The CDR3 sequence is 15 residues long. The CDR3 sequence is CASSYNRDSSYEQYF. CDR3 bases: TGTGCCAGCAGCTACAACCGGGATTCCTCCTACGAGCAGTACTTC.

This clonotype was seen a few times. This sequence joins TRBV7-2 and TRBJ1-1; D possibly corresponds to TRBD1 (5 bases). V lost 5 bases and J 1 base, leaving 23 bases between the germline ends. Per germline, CDR1 SGHTA and CDR2 FQGNSA. This CDR3 spans 18 amino acids. DNA of the CDR3: TGTGCCAGCAGCGATCCCAACTCCCAGGGTATTGAGAACACTGAAGCTTTCTTT. This translates into CASSDPNSQGIENTEAFF.

This clonotype appeared a few times. Just one base apart from a much larger clone, this may be a read error. The chain joins TRBV28 to TRBJ2-5; D is uncertain. Looked up from germline, CDR1 is MDHEN and CDR2 is SYDVKM. Trimming left V 5 bases short and J 11 bases short, with 24 bases between. The CDR3 contains 15 residues. The CDR3 spells CASSPPTYSSYGQYF. The CDR3 DNA is TGTGCCAGCAGTCCTCCGACTTATTCTTCCTACGGGCAGTACTTC.